This TCR beta chain is drawn from a study of T cells in Graves' hyperthyroidism and ophthalmopathy. This clonotype was found a few times. Germline loops: CDR1 DFQATT, CDR2 SNEGSKA (reference sequence). The V and J ends lost 6 bases and 4 bases, in that order; junction bases with no gene match: 18. The CDR3 contains 17 residues. The TCR beta CDR3 regions underwent amplification using RNA transcripts as the source. HTBI primers were employed in a first-round RT-PCR of the TCR CDR3. TCRdb ran MiXCR on the multiplex PCR reads and lists one entry per CDR3 protein. The sample includes about 370,000 distinct CDR3 sequences, 12% to 15% of them seen just once.

This clonotype was obtained from a woman aged 55-69 years with Graves' ophthalmopathy. The chain joins TRBV20-1 to TRBJ2-1; TRBD1 aligns across 7 bases. Sequencing input: blood. CDR3: CSAPGLGGGQRYNEQFF. The CDR3 DNA reads as TGCAGTGCCCCTGGTTTAGGGGGCGGCCAGCGGTACAATGAGCAGTTCTTC.